The sequence of this T cell receptor beta chain was determined in a study of blood T cell repertoires in COVID-19. Germline CDR1 reads LNHNV; CDR2 reads YYDKDF (reference sequence). The CDR3 runs 15 residues. With V trimmed by 2 bases and J by 2 bases, 5 bases remained unmatched. Using immunoSEQ multiplex PCR, the repertoire was profiled, and TCRdb retains in-frame clones only, with some absent. Among 200,000 to 250,000 clones, around 80% were seen once, and the ten largest hold over 7%. This rearrangement joins TRBV15 to TRBJ1-1, with 7 nucleotides matching TRBD1. Input material: peripheral blood. The sequence derives from a woman between 70 and 85 years old with acute or convalescent COVID-19. CDR3 bases: TGTGCCACCAGCAGAAGACAGGGCGGAAACACTGAAGCTTTCTTT. Protein product: CATSRRQGGNTEAFF.